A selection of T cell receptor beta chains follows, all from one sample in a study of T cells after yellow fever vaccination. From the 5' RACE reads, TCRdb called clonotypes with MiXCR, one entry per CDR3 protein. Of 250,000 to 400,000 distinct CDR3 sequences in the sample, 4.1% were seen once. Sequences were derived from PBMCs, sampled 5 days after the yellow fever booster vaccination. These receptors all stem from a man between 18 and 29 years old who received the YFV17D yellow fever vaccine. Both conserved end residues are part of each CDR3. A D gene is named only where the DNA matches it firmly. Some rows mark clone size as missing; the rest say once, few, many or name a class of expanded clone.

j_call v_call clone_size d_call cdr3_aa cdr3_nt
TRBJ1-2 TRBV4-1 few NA CASSQSRQSYGYTF TGCGCCAGCAGCCAATCCCGACAGTCCTATGGCTACACCTTC
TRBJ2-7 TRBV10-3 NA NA CAISSTGRYEQYF TGTGCCATCAGTAGTACAGGCCGCTACGAGCAGTACTTC
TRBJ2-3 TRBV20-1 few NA CSARGGLIVDTQYF TGCAGTGCTAGAGGTGGACTAATAGTGGATACGCAGTATTTT
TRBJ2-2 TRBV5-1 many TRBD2 CASSNSGGFPGELFF TGCGCCAGCAGCAATAGCGGGGGATTCCCCGGGGAGCTGTTTTTT
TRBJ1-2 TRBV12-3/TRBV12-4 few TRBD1 CASGQGSGYTF TGTGCCAGCGGACAGGGTTCTGGCTACACCTTC
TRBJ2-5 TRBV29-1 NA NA CSVAVGIETQYF TGCAGCGTTGCTGTGGGCATAGAGACCCAGTACTTC
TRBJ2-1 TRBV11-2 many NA CASSRTSVVVQFF TGTGCCAGCAGCCGGACATCGGTGGTCGTGCAGTTCTTC
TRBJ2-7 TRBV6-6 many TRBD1 CASRRTGGHEQYF TGTGCCAGCAGACGTACAGGGGGACACGAGCAGTACTTC
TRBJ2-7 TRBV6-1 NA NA CASSPRKPYEQYF TGTGCCAGCAGCCCCAGGAAGCCCTACGAGCAGTACTTC
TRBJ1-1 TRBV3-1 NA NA CASRKTGVNTEAFF TGTGCCAGCAGGAAGACAGGAGTGAACACTGAAGCTTTCTTT
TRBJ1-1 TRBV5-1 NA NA CASSLGPSHTEAFF TGCGCCAGCAGCTTGGGTCCCAGTCACACTGAAGCTTTCTTT
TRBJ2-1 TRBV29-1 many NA CSVAEVYEQFF TGCAGCGTTGCTGAAGTGTATGAGCAGTTCTTC
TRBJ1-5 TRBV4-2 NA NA CASSQDHRQPQHF TGTGCCAGCAGCCAAGATCACCGACAGCCCCAGCATTTT
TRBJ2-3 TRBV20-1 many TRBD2 CSAMVGAGGPDTQYF TGCAGTGCTATGGTCGGGGCGGGGGGCCCGGATACGCAGTATTTT
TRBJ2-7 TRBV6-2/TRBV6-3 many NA CASRTAHEQYF TGTGCCAGCAGAACAGCCCACGAGCAGTACTTC
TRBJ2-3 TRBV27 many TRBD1 CASSPWTGEPDTQYF TGTGCCAGCAGTCCATGGACAGGGGAACCAGATACGCAGTATTTT
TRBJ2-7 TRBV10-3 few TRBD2 CATVAGGTYEQYF TGTGCCACTGTAGCGGGGGGAACCTACGAGCAGTACTTC
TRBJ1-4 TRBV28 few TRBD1 CASSWDGTGRMKLFF TGTGCCAGCAGCTGGGACGGGACAGGGCGGATGAAACTGTTTTTT
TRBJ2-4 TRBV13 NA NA CASSISPTGFAKNIQYF TGTGCCAGCAGCATAAGCCCCACAGGGTTCGCCAAAAACATTCAGTACTTC
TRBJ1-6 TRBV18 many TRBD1 CASSRDRVSPLHF TGTGCCAGCTCACGAGACAGGGTCTCACCCCTCCACTTT
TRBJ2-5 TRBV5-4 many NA CASSSGGASEETQYF TGTGCCAGCAGCTCGGGGGGCGCATCTGAAGAGACCCAGTACTTC
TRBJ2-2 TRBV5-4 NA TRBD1 CASRSLDRGAGELFF TGTGCCAGCAGATCCTTGGACAGGGGGGCCGGGGAGCTGTTTTTT
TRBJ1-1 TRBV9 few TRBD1 CASMGQGALDTEAFF TGTGCCAGCATGGGACAGGGGGCTCTTGACACTGAAGCTTTCTTT
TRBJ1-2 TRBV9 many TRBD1 CASSAWTGRGYTF TGTGCCAGCAGCGCTTGGACAGGGAGAGGCTACACCTTC
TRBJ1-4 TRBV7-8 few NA CASSFSGEKLFF TGTGCCAGCAGTTTTAGCGGCGAAAAACTGTTTTTT